The T cell receptor (beta chain) described here comes from a study of blood T cells in healthy people across ages. Overall study results and limits: Diversity estimated from one million T cells was considered an underestimate.

Every donor gave 9 to 10 milliliters of peripheral blood. A minimum of 6.5 million PBMCs was isolated per sample. In the case of this clonotype: Its antigen is currently unknown.

The germline V gene encodes CDR1 GTSNPN and CDR2 SVGIG (reference sequence). This CDR3 is built from 14 residues. Deletions cut 6 bases from V and 5 bases from J, with 19 bases between. Alongside a J-beta primer mix, a sample-barcoded 5' primer served in a second PCR lasting roughly 6 to 11 cycles. TCRdb re-derived calls from the 5' RACE reads in MiXCR, one entry per CDR3 protein. The sample consists of over a million distinct CDR3 sequences, roughly 43% of them appearing once. The sequence came from a woman under 30 in good health. The specimen was blood. This chain joins TRBV30 and TRBJ1-1; D remains ambiguous. CDR3 sequence: CACPGGRAGTEAFF. CDR3 DNA: TGTGCCTGCCCTGGAGGACGAGCAGGTACTGAAGCTTTCTTT. The full variable domain, its missing parts supplied by reference TRBV30 and TRBJ1-1, is SQTIHQWPATLVQPVGSPLSLECTVEGTSNPNLYWYRQAAGRGLQLLFYSVGIGQISSEVPQNLSASRPQDRQFILSSKKLLLSDSGFYLCACPGGRAGTEAFFGQGTRLTVV.